Reported below is one T cell receptor beta chain. The target antigen is unknown. Assay: immunoSEQ multiplex PCR; the TCRdb copy retains only in-frame clones and omits some. This sample has more than 90,000 clones, with 80% to 90% found just once. The data were obtained in a study of PD-1 blockade in classical Hodgkin lymphoma. The CDR3 contains 13 residues. The germline V and J ends were trimmed by 5 bases and 8 bases, with 13 bases remaining between them. Germline V CDR1 and CDR2: SGHAT, FQNNGV. Study outcomes and limitations: Anyone who began nivolumab under 1 year after ASCT was excluded.

Relapse was seen in all patients after autologous stem cell transplantation, and brentuximab vedotin exposure was variable. The chain uses TRBV11-2 and TRBJ2-1, with D unresolved. The sequencing here drew on peripheral blood mononuclear cells (PBMCs), taken before the second cycle of nivolumab. This TCR was recovered from a human donor with classical Hodgkin lymphoma. The chain's CDR3 is CASSRLSVYEQFF. The CDR3 nucleotides are TGTGCCAGCAGCCGACTGTCAGTCTATGAGCAGTTCTTC.